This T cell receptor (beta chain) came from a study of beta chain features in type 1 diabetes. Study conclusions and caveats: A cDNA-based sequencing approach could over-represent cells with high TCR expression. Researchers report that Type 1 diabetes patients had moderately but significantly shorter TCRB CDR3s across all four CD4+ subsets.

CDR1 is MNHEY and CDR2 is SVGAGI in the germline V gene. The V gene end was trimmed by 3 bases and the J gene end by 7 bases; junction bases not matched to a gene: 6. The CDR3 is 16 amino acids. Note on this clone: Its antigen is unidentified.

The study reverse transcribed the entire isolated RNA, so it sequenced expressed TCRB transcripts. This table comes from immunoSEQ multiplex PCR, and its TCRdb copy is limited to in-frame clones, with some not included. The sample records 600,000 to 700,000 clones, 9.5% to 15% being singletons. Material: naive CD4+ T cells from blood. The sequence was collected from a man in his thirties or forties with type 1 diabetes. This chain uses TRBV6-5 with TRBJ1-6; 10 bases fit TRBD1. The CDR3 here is CASSYSRTGGNSPLHF. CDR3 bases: TGTGCCAGCAGTTATAGTCGGACAGGGGGAAATTCACCCCTCCACTTT.